This entry is about one T cell receptor beta chain. The sample originates from a study of Tregs in tolerant kidney transplant recipients. Produced via immunoSEQ multiplex PCR; TCRdb's table is partial and in-frame only. The data contain more than 75,000 clones, 90% to 95% of them singletons. Germline trimming cut 0 bases from V and 1 base from J; bases unmatched to any gene: 1. This CDR3 region has 15 residues. Germline V CDR1 and CDR2: SNHLY, FYNNEI. The clonotype comes from a human donor who received a combined kidney and bone marrow transplant. The chain is built from TRBV2 and TRBJ2-7; 9 bases fit TRBD2. The input for sequencing was CD4+ T cells from blood, taken before the transplant. The CDR3 sequence: CASSEAREGSYEQYF. CDR3 nucleotides: TGTGCCAGCAGTGAAGCGCGGGAGGGATCCTACGAGCAGTACTTC. Complete variable domain (other parts from reference TRBV2 and TRBJ2-7): EPEVTQTPSHQVTQMGQEVILRCVPISNHLYFYWYRQILGQKVEFLVSFYNNEISEKSEIFDDQFSVERPDGSNFTLKIRSTKLEDSAMYFCASSEAREGSYEQYFGPGTRLTVT.